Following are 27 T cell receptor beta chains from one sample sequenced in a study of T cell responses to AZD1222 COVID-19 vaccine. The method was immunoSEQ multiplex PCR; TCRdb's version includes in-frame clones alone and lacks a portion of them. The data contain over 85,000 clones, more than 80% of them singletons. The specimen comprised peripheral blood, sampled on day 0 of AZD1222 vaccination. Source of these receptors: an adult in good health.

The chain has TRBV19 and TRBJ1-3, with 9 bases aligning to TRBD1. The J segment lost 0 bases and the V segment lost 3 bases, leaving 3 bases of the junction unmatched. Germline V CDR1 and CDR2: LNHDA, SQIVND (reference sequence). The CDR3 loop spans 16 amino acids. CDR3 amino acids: CASSMETGGSGNTIYF. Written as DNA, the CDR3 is TGTGCCAGTAGTATGGAGACAGGGGGCTCTGGAAACACCATATATTTT.

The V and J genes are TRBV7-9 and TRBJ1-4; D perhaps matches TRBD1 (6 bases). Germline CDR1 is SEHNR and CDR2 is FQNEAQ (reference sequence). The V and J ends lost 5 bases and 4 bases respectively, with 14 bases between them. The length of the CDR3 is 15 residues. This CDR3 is CASSADGGGNEKLFF. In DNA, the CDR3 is TGTGCCAGCAGCGCCGACGGGGGCGGTAATGAAAAACTGTTTTTT. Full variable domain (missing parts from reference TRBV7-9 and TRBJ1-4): DTGVSQNPRHKITKRGQNVTFRCDPISEHNRLYWYRQTLGQGPEFLTYFQNEAQLEKSRLLSDRFSAERPKGSFSTLEIQRTEQGDSAMYLCASSADGGGNEKLFFGSGTQLSVL.

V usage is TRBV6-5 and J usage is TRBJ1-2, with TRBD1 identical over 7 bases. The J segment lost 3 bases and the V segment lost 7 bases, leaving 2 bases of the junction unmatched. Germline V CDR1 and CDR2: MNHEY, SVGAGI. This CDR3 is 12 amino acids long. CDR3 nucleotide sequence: TGTGCCAGCACCCAGGGGGACTATGGCTACACCTTC. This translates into CASTQGDYGYTF.

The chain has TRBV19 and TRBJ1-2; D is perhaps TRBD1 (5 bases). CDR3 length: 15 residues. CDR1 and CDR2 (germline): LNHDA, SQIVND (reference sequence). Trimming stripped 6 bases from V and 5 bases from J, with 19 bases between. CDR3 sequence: CASSFSGTVVYGYTF. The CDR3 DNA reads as TGTGCCAGTAGCTTCTCCGGGACGGTTGTGTATGGCTACACCTTC.

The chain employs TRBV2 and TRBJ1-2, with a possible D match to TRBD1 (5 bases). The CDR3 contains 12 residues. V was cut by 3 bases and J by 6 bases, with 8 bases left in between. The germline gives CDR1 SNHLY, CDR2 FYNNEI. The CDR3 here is CASSDEGNGYTF. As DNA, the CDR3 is TGTGCCAGCAGTGATGAGGGGAATGGCTACACCTTC.

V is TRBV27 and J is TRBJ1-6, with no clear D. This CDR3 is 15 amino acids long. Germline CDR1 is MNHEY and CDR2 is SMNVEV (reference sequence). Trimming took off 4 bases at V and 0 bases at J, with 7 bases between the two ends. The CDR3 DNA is TGTGCCAGCAGTTGGAGTAGCTCCTATAATTCACCCCTCCACTTT. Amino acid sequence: CASSWSSSYNSPLHF.

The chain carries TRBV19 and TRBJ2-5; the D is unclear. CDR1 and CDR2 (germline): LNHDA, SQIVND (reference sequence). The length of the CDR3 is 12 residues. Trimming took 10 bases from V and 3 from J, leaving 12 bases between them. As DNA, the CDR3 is TGTGCCACGTCGGGCGGTAAAGAGACCCAGTACTTC. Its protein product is CATSGGKETQYF. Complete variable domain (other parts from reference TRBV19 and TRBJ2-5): DGGITQSPKYLFRKEGQNVTLSCEQNLNHDAMYWYRQDPGQGLRLIYYSQIVNDFQKGDIAEGYSVSREKKESFPLTVTSAQKNPTAFYLCATSGGKETQYFGPGTRLLVL.

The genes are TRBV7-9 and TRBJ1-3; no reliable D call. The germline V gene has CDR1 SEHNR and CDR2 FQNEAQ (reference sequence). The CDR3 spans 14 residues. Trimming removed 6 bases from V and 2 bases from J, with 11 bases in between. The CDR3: CASRGSMAGNTIYF. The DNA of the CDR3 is TGTGCCAGCAGGGGTTCTATGGCTGGAAACACCATATATTTT.

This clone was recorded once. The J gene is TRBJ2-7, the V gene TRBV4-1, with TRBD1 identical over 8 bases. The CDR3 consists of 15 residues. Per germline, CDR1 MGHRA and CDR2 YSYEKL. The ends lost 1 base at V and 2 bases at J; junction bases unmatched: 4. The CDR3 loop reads CASSQAWTGPYEQYF. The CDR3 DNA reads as TGCGCCAGCAGCCAAGCCTGGACAGGGCCCTACGAGCAGTACTTC.

The CDR3 bases are TGTGCCTGGGAGGCGGGTAGCCCTGAAGCTTTCTTT. Protein: CAWEAGSPEAFF. The J gene is TRBJ1-1, the V gene TRBV30; D not resolved. The germline CDR1 and CDR2 sequences are GTSNPN and SVGIG (reference sequence). The CDR3 spans 12 residues. V lost 5 bases to trimming and J lost 6 bases, with 13 bases between them.

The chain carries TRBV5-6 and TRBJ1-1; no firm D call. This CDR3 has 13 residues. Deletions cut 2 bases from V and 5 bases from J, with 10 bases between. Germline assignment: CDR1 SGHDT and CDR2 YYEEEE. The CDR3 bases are TGTGCCAGCAGCTTCGGGAGAGAGACTGAAGCTTTCTTT. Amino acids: CASSFGRETEAFF. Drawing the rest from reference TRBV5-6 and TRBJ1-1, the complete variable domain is DAGVTQSPTHLIKTRGQQVTLRCSPKSGHDTVSWYQQALGQGPQFIFQYYEEEERQRGNFPDRFSGHQFPNYSSELNVNALLLGDSALYLCASSFGRETEAFFGQGTRLTVV.

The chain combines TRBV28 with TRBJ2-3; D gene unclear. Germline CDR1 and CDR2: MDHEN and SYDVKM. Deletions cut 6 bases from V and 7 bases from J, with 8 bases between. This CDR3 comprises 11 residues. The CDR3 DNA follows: TGTGCCAGCAGCAGTCGACATACGCAGTATTTT. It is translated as CASSSRHTQYF.

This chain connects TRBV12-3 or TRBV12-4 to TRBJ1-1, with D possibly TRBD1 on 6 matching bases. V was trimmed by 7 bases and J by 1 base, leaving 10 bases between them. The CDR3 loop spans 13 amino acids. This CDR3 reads CASTRQENTEAFF. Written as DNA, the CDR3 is TGTGCCAGCACCCGACAGGAGAACACTGAAGCTTTCTTT.

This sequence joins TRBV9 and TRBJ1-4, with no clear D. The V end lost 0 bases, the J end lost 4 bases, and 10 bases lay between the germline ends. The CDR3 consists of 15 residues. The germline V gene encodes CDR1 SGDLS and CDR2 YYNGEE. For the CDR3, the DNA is TGTGCCAGCAGCGTAGAGCCCGGTTTTAATGAAAAACTGTTTTTT. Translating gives CASSVEPGFNEKLFF.

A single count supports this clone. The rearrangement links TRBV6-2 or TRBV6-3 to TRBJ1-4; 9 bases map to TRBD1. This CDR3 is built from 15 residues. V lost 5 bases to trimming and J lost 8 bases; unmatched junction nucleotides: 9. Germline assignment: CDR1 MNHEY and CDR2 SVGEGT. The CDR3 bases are TGTGCCAGCAGTGACACCGGGACAGGGCGAGAAAAACTGTTTTTT. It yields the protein CASSDTGTGREKLFF.

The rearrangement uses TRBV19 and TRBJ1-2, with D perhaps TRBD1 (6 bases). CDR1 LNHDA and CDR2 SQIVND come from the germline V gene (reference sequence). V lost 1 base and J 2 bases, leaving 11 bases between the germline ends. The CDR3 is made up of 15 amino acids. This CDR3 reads CASSIGWTANYGYTF. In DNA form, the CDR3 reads TGTGCCAGTAGTATAGGCTGGACAGCAAACTATGGCTACACCTTC.

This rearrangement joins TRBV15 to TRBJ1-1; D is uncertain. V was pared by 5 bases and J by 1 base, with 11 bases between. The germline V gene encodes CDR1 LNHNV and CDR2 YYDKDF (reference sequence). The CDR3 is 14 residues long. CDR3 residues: CATSRRVENTEAFF. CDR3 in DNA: TGTGCCACCAGCCGAAGGGTCGAGAACACTGAAGCTTTCTTT.

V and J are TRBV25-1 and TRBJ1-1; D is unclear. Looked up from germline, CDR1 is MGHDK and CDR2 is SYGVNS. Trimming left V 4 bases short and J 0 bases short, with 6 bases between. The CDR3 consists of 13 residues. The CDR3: CASSASLNTEAFF. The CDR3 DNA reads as TGTGCCAGCAGTGCAAGCTTGAACACTGAAGCTTTCTTT.

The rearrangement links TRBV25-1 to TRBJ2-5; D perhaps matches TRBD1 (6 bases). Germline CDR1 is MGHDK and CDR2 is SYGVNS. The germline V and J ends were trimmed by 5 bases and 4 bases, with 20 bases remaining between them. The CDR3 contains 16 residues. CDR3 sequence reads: CASSTSGPGALETQYF. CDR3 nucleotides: TGTGCCAGCAGTACTTCAGGCCCAGGGGCGCTAGAGACCCAGTACTTC.

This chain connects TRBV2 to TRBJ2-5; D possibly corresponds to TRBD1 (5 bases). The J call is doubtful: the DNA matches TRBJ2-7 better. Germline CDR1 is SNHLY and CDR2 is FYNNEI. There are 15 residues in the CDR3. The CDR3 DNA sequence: TGTGCCAGCAAGGTTTTGGGCGGACAAAACTACGAGCAGTACTTC. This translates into CASKVLGGQNYEQYF.

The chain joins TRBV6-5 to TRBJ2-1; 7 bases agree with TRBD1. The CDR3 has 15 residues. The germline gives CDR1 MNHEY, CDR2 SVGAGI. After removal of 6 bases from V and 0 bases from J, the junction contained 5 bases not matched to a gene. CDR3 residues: CASSWDSSSYNEQFF. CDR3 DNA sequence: TGTGCCAGCAGCTGGGACAGCTCCTCCTACAATGAGCAGTTCTTC.

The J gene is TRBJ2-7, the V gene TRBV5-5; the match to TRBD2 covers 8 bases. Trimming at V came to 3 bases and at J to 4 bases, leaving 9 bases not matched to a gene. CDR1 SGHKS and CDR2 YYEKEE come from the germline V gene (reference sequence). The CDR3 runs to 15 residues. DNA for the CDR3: TGTGCCAGCAGCTATGATCGGGAGGGCGGTTACGAGCAGTACTTC. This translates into CASSYDREGGYEQYF.

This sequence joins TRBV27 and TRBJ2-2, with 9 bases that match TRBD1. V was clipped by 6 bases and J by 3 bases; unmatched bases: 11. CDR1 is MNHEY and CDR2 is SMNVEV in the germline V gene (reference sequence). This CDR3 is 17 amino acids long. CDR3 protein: CASSSTRTGAYTGELFF. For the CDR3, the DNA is TGTGCCAGCAGCTCTACGAGGACAGGGGCTTACACCGGGGAGCTGTTTTTT.

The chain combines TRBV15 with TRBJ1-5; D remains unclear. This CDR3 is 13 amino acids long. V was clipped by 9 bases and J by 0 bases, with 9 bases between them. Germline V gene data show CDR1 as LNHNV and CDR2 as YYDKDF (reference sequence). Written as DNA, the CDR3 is TGTGCCACTTGGTCCGGTAGCAATCAGCCCCAGCATTTT. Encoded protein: CATWSGSNQPQHF.

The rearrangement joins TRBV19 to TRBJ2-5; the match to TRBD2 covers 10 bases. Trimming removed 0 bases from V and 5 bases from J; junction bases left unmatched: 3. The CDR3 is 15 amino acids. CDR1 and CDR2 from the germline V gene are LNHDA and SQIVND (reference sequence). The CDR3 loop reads CASSIEAGGPETQYF. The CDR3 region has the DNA TGTGCCAGTAGTATAGAAGCGGGGGGGCCGGAGACCCAGTACTTC.

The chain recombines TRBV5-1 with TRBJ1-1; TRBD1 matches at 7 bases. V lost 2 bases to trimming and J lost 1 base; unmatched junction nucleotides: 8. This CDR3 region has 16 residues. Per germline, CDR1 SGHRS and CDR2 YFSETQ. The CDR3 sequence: CASSFLTEGANTEAFF. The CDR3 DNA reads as TGCGCCAGCAGCTTTCTAACCGAGGGGGCGAACACTGAAGCTTTCTTT.

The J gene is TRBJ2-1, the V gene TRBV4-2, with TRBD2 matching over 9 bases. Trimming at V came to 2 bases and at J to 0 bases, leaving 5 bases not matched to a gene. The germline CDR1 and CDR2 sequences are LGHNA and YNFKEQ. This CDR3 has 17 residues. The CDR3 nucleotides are TGTGCCAGCAGCCAACGGGCGGGGGGGAGCTCCTACAATGAGCAGTTCTTC. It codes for CASSQRAGGSSYNEQFF.